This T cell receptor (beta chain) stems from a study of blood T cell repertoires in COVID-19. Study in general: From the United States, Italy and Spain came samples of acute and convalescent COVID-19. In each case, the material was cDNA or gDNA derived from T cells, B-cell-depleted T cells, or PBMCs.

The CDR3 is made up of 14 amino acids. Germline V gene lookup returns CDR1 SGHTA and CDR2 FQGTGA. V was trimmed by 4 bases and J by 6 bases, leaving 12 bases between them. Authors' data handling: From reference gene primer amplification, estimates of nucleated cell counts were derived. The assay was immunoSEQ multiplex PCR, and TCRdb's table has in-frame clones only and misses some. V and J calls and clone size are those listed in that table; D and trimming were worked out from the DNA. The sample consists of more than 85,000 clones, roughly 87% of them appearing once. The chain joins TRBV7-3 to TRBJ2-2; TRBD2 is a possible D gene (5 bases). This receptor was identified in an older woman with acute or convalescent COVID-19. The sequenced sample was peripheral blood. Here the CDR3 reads CASSSGVTPGELFF. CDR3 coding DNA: TGTGCCAGCAGCTCCGGGGTTACCCCCGGGGAGCTGTTTTTT.